This passage covers 20 T cell receptor beta chains from one sample sequenced in a study of blood T cell repertoires in COVID-19. Sequencing was performed with immunoSEQ multiplex PCR; in TCRdb, only in-frame clones are kept and a portion is missing. The sample shows about 310,000 clones, roughly 86% of them seen only once. The sequenced sample consisted of PBMCs or T cells enriched from blood (not recorded which). These receptors all stem from a woman younger than 45 who had recovered from COVID-19.

This chain uses TRBV3-1 (or the pseudogene TRBV3-2) with TRBJ2-3; 10 nucleotides match TRBD2. Losses at the gene ends were 3 bases for V and 1 base for J; bases not matched to a gene: 4. The V gene's germline CDR1 is LGHDT and CDR2 YNNKEL (reference sequence). The CDR3 length is 16 residues. In DNA, the CDR3 is TGTGCCAGCAGCCATCTAGCGGGAGCTGGCACAGATACGCAGTATTTT. This gives the protein CASSHLAGAGTDTQYF.

V gene TRBV15 combines with J gene TRBJ2-7, with TRBD2 identical over 7 bases. Germline CDR1 and CDR2: LNHNV and YYDKDF (reference sequence). CDR3 size: 18 residues. V dropped 0 bases and J dropped 2; count of bases not matched to a gene: 13. The CDR3 bases are TGTGCCACCAGCAGAGACTCATGGGAGGGACCAGCTCCCTACGAGCAGTACTTC. Translation gives CATSRDSWEGPAPYEQYF.

The DNA for the CDR3 is TGTGCCAGCAGCTTACATGGCGGGAGTGGCAATGAGCAGTTCTTC. Its protein is CASSLHGGSGNEQFF. This rearrangement joins TRBV7-9 to TRBJ2-1, with 7 bases lining up with TRBD2. The CDR3 is 15 residues long. V was clipped by 2 bases and J by 6 bases; unmatched bases: 7. In germline, CDR1 is SEHNR, CDR2 FQNEAQ (reference sequence).

The chain is built from TRBV6-5 and TRBJ1-1; the D is unclear. The germline V gene has CDR1 MNHEY and CDR2 SVGAGI. Between the trimmed V and J ends, which lost 6 bases and 1 base, there was a span of 9 bases. The CDR3 length is 13 residues. The CDR3 bases are TGTGCCAGCAGGCCAGGCTGGAACACTGAAGCTTTCTTT. Translated, it gives CASRPGWNTEAFF.

The chain is built from TRBV5-6 and TRBJ1-1; D remains ambiguous. V shed 0 bases and J shed 11 bases, with 11 bases lying between them. The germline V gene encodes CDR1 SGHDT and CDR2 YYEEEE. The CDR3 has 12 amino acids. The CDR3 sequence: CASSLGASGAFF. The CDR3 DNA reads TGTGCCAGCAGCTTGGGGGCCTCGGGGGCTTTCTTT.

The V and J genes are TRBV4-1 and TRBJ2-3; no firm D call. CDR1 and CDR2 from the germline V gene are MGHRA and YSYEKL. V was trimmed by 1 base and J by 9 bases, leaving 8 bases between them. The CDR3 length is 12 residues. CDR3 bases: TGCGCCAGCAGCCAAGTCCTAGAGACGCAGTATTTT. This codes for CASSQVLETQYF.

The gene calls are TRBV4-1 and TRBJ2-1, with 8 positions matching TRBD2. With V trimmed by 1 base and J by 3 bases, 8 bases remained unmatched. The CDR3 is 17 amino acids. Germline values: CDR1 MGHRA, CDR2 YSYEKL. CDR3 nucleotides: TGCGCCAGCAGCCAAGGGGGCGGCGGGAGGTTCTACAATGAGCAGTTCTTC. This encodes CASSQGGGGRFYNEQFF.

This chain joins TRBV27 and TRBJ1-6; 7 bases are a match to TRBD1. Germline CDR1 and CDR2: MNHEY and SMNVEV (reference sequence). There are 16 residues in the CDR3. J lost 9 bases, V lost 2 bases, and 10 bases had no gene match. In DNA form, the CDR3 reads TGTGCCAGCAGTTTAGGTCCGGGAGGGGGCGCTTCACCCCTCCACTTT. Translating it yields CASSLGPGGGASPLHF.

The genes are TRBV28 and TRBJ2-3; D is possibly TRBD2 (6 bases). This CDR3 has 14 amino acids. Germline assignment: CDR1 MDHEN and CDR2 SYDVKM. V lost 7 bases and J lost 4, with 15 bases in between. CDR3 region: CASTRASVSDTQYF. The CDR3 DNA reads as TGTGCCAGCACTCGGGCTAGCGTGTCAGATACGCAGTATTTT.

This sequence joins TRBV5-4 and TRBJ2-1, with 7 bases matching TRBD2. Germline V gene lookup returns CDR1 SGHNT and CDR2 YYREEE (reference sequence). The CDR3 runs to 17 residues. J lost 4 bases, V lost 3 bases, and 13 bases had no gene match. Here the CDR3 DNA reads TGTGCCAGCAGCTATAGTTGGGGGAGCGGGGAGTACAATGAGCAGTTCTTC. Residues: CASSYSWGSGEYNEQFF.

This clone was detected once. The chain recombines TRBV2 with TRBJ2-1; 10 nucleotides match TRBD2. CDR3 length: 17 residues. Trimming removed 0 bases from V and 2 bases from J; junction bases left unmatched: 4. Germline values: CDR1 SNHLY, CDR2 FYNNEI. Here the CDR3 reads CASSEARLAGAYNEQFF. CDR3 DNA sequence: TGTGCCAGCAGTGAAGCGAGGCTAGCGGGAGCCTACAATGAGCAGTTCTTC. The complete variable domain, with remaining parts taken from reference TRBV2 and TRBJ2-1, reads EPEVTQTPSHQVTQMGQEVILRCVPISNHLYFYWYRQILGQKVEFLVSFYNNEISEKSEIFDDQFSVERPDGSNFTLKIRSTKLEDSAMYFCASSEARLAGAYNEQFFGPGTRLTVL.

The chain couples TRBV6-1 to TRBJ2-4; a possible D gene is TRBD1 (5 bases). This CDR3 has 18 residues. Germline-derived CDR1 and CDR2 are MNHNS and SASEGT. The germline V and J ends were trimmed by 2 bases and 1 base, with 18 bases remaining between them. CDR3 nucleotide sequence: TGTGCCAGCAGTGAAAGTAAACAGGTTTTTGCGGCCAAAAACATTCAGTACTTC. Translation: CASSESKQVFAAKNIQYF.

The chain has TRBV4-1 and TRBJ2-1, with 9 bases lining up with TRBD2. The germline V gene encodes CDR1 MGHRA and CDR2 YSYEKL. The CDR3 sequence is 16 residues long. Trimming at V came to 4 bases and at J to 7 bases, leaving 11 bases not matched to a gene. The CDR3 protein is CASSRAREGLGNEQFF. The CDR3 coding sequence is TGCGCCAGCAGCCGGGCGCGGGAGGGCCTAGGAAATGAGCAGTTCTTC.

Only a few counts were recorded for this clone. The chain carries TRBV6-1 and TRBJ1-5; TRBD1 matches 12 bases. The CDR3 sequence is 16 residues long. CDR1 is MNHNS, CDR2 SASEGT, per germline. Losses at the gene ends were 4 bases for V and 3 bases for J; bases not matched to a gene: 4. As DNA, the CDR3 is TGTGCCAGCAGTGCGGGACAGGGGGCGAACAATCAGCCCCAGCATTTT. Its translation: CASSAGQGANNQPQHF.

The chain uses TRBV11-3 and TRBJ2-1; 7 bases map to TRBD2. This CDR3 region has 17 residues. V shed 0 bases, J shed 0 bases, and the junction held 5 bases outside the gene matches. Germline V lookup: CDR1 SGHNT, CDR2 YENEEA. DNA for the CDR3: TGTGCCAGCAGCTTAGAGGGCGGGGGAAGCTCCTACAATGAGCAGTTCTTC. Amino acid sequence: CASSLEGGGSSYNEQFF.

This rearrangement joins TRBV11-2 to TRBJ2-3, with D uncertain. Germline CDR1 and CDR2: SGHAT and FQNNGV. Trimming removed 2 bases from V and 0 bases from J, with 6 bases in between. The CDR3 consists of 14 residues. CDR3 loop: CASSLLVSTDTQYF. CDR3 nucleotides: TGTGCCAGCAGCTTATTAGTGAGCACAGATACGCAGTATTTT.

V and J are TRBV12-3 or TRBV12-4 and TRBJ2-1; D is unresolved. Trimming pared 8 bases from V and 0 bases from J, leaving 5 bases between. This CDR3 is 12 amino acids long. The CDR3 protein is CASSRSYNEQFF. The CDR3 coding sequence is TGTGCCAGCTCTCGCTCCTACAATGAGCAGTTCTTC.

This rearrangement joins TRBV2 to TRBJ1-4; D may be TRBD1 (6 bases). V lost 8 bases to trimming and J lost 8 bases, with 15 bases between them. CDR1 and CDR2 (germline): SNHLY, FYNNEI. The CDR3 extends over 13 amino acids. The CDR3 reads CASWEGGGEKLFF. The DNA of the CDR3 is TGTGCCAGCTGGGAGGGGGGCGGCGAAAAACTGTTTTTT. The entire variable domain, with the rest obtained from reference TRBV2 and TRBJ1-4, is as follows: EPEVTQTPSHQVTQMGQEVILRCVPISNHLYFYWYRQILGQKVEFLVSFYNNEISEKSEIFDDQFSVERPDGSNFTLKIRSTKLEDSAMYFCASWEGGGEKLFFGSGTQLSVL.

The V gene is TRBV11-2, the J gene TRBJ2-1, with 13 bases fitting TRBD2. The V and J ends lost 5 bases and 9 bases, in that order; junction bases with no gene match: 10. Germline V gene lookup returns CDR1 SGHAT and CDR2 FQNNGV. This CDR3 region has 16 residues. The DNA of the CDR3 is TGTGCCAGCAGCCTGCTAGGACTAGCGGGAGTGAGTGAGCAGTTCTTC. It translates to CASSLLGLAGVSEQFF.

The chain is built from TRBV18 and TRBJ1-2; TRBD1 is a possible D gene (5 bases). CDR3 size: 15 residues. Trimming stripped 3 bases from V and 3 bases from J, with 14 bases between. Germline CDR1 and CDR2: KGHSH and LQKENI. CDR3 nucleotide sequence: TGTGCCAGCTCACCTATTCCAGGGATGGACTATGGCTACACCTTC. This translates into CASSPIPGMDYGYTF.